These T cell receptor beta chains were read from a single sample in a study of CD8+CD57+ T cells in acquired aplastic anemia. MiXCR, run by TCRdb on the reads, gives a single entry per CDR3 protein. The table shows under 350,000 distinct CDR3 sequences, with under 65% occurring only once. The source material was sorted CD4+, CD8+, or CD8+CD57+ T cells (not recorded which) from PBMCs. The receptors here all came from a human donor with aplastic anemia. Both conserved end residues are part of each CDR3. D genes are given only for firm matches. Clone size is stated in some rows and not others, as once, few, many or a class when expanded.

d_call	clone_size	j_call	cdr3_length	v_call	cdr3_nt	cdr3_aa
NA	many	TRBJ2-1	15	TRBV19	TGTGCCAGTGGACCGGTCCGGGATGGGGCAGGGGAGCAGTTCTTC	CASGPVRDGAGEQFF
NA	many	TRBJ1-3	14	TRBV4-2	TGTGCCAGCAGTAGGGCTTCCCAAGGAAACACCATATATTTT	CASSRASQGNTIYF
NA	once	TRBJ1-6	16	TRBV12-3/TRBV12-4	TGTGCCAGCAGTTTAGGCCCAGGGCTAGGCTATTCACCCCTCCACTTT	CASSLGPGLGYSPLHF
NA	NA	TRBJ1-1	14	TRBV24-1	TGTGCCACCAGAGATCGGGATTGGACCACTGAAGCTTTCTTT	CATRDRDWTTEAFF
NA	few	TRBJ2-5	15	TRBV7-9	TGTGCCAGCAGCTTCCCGGGGCGCAGGGGAGAGACCCAGTACTTC	CASSFPGRRGETQYF
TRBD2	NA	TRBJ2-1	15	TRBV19	TGTGCCAGTAGTGCTAGCGGGGCTCCCTACAATGAGCAGTTCTTC	CASSASGAPYNEQFF
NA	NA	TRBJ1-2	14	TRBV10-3	TGTGCCATCAGTGAGTCTGTTGGGGGCTATGGCTACCCCTTC	CAISESVGGYGYPF
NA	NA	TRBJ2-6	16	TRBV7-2	TGCGCCAGCAGCGCGAGGGGGGCGATCGGGGCCAACGTCCTGACTTTC	CASSARGAIGANVLTF
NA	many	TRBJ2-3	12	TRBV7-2	TGTGCCAGCAGCTTAGGGACTTATACGCAGTATTTT	CASSLGTYTQYF
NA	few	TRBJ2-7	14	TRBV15	TGTGCCACCAGCAGCACGGAGAGCTCCTACGAGCAGTACTTC	CATSSTESSYEQYF
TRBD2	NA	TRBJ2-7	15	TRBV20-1	TGCAGTGCTCGTCGTTGGACTAGCGGCAACTACGAGCAGTACTTC	CSARRWTSGNYEQYF
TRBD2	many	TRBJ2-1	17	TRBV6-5	TGTGCCAGCAGCCAGGGACTAGCGGGAGTAGGTGGGAATGAGCAGTTCTTC	CASSQGLAGVGGNEQFF
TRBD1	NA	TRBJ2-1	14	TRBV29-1	TGCAGCGTTGAGAAGGGGGCTCCCTACAATGAGCAGTTCTTC	CSVEKGAPYNEQFF
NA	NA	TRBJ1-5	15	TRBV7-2	TGTGCCAGCAGCTTGAAATTCACAGATAATCAGCCCCAGCATTTT	CASSLKFTDNQPQHF
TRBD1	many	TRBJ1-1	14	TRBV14	TGTGCCAGCAGCCAGCGGACAGGGAACACTGAAGCTTTCTTT	CASSQRTGNTEAFF
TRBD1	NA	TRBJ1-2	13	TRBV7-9	TGTGCCAGCAGCTTAGACAGGGGGCACGGCTACACCTTC	CASSLDRGHGYTF
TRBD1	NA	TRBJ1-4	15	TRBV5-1	TGCGCCAGCAGCTTGGCCGGGACAGGGGTGGAAAACCTGTTTTTT	CASSLAGTGVENLFF
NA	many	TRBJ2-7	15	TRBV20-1	TGCAGTGCTAGAGATCTGAGGGGTAGCTCCTACGAGCAGTACTTC	CSARDLRGSSYEQYF